The sequence of this TCR beta chain was determined in a study of blood T cell repertoires in COVID-19. Study-level background: Samples of COVID-19 (acute and convalescent) were obtained from the United States, Italy and Spain.

Per germline, CDR1 MDHEN and CDR2 SYDVKM. V lost 6 bases to trimming and J lost 1 base; unmatched junction nucleotides: 2. This CDR3 region has 13 residues. Only in-frame clones appear in the TCRdb table, and some are missing; sequencing was by immunoSEQ multiplex PCR. The table lists about 350,000 clones, over 75% of them singletons. This study enrolled people aged 18 to 89 from roughly 24 US geographic areas. Cohorts were based on clinical histories the participants reported. Donors in Cohort 3 who had recovered were those with two negative PCRs, healthcare professional clearance, or resolution of their symptoms.

Sequencing input: PBMCs or T cells enriched from blood (not recorded which). The TCR was taken from a woman between 25 and 40 years old who had recovered from COVID-19. The V and J genes are TRBV28 and TRBJ1-2; 7 bases are a match to TRBD1. The chain's CDR3 is CASRTGLNYGYTF. CDR3 bases: TGTGCCAGCAGGACAGGGCTTAACTATGGCTACACCTTC.